This entry lists 5 T cell receptor beta chains sequenced from one sample in a study of a mutant IDH1 vaccine in newly diagnosed glioma. These receptors have no identified antigens. The sample's time point: week 35, safety follow-up. One vaccine dose held 300 ug of mutant IDH1 20-mer peptide and came with topical imiquimod. Assay: immunoSEQ multiplex PCR; the TCRdb copy retains only in-frame clones and omits some. The data hold tens of thousands of clones, with 80% to 90% observed a single time. The sample here was PBMCs, taken from a glioma patient whose treatment included an IDH1 peptide vaccine. The receptor source for this set is a man in his forties or fifties with glioma.

This clone was counted only a few times. This sequence joins TRBV14 and TRBJ1-5, with no clear D. Trimming removed 3 bases from V and 5 bases from J, with 14 bases in between. Germline V lookup: CDR1 SGHDN, CDR2 FVKESK. The CDR3 has 15 amino acids. The CDR3 region has the DNA TGTGCCAGCAGCCAGGGGTCCGGGGTGGATCAGCCCCAGCATTTT. This translates into CASSQGSGVDQPQHF.

V usage is TRBV10-1 and J usage is TRBJ2-3; unclear D gene. Trimming took off 8 bases at V and 4 bases at J, with 7 bases between the two ends. The CDR3 length is 11 residues. Germline CDR1 and CDR2: WNHNN and SYGVQD (reference sequence). CDR3 sequence reads: CASYIADTQYF. For the CDR3, the DNA is TGCGCCAGCTACATAGCAGATACGCAGTATTTT.

This rearrangement joins TRBV19 to TRBJ2-3; D gene ambiguous. Germline CDR1 LNHDA, CDR2 SQIVND (reference sequence). This CDR3 comprises 15 residues. Trimming stripped 1 base from V and 2 bases from J, with 10 bases between. The CDR3 reads CASSIVQSFTDTQYF. The CDR3 nucleotides read TGTGCCAGTAGTATAGTGCAGTCCTTCACAGATACGCAGTATTTT.

The V gene is TRBV7-2, the J gene TRBJ2-1, with D perhaps TRBD2 (6 bases). V was clipped by 1 base and J by 2 bases, with 9 bases between them. CDR3 length: 15 amino acids. Germline V lookup: CDR1 SGHTA, CDR2 FQGNSA. Here the CDR3 reads CASSLGGTPYNEQFF. The CDR3 nucleotides are TGTGCCAGCAGCTTAGGCGGGACGCCCTACAATGAGCAGTTCTTC.

The rearrangement links TRBV15 to TRBJ1-2; a weak D match, TRBD1 (6 bases). CDR1 and CDR2 from the germline V gene are LNHNV and YYDKDF (reference sequence). There are 15 residues in the CDR3. Trimming removed 0 bases at V and 8 bases at J, with 16 bases between. This chain's CDR3 is CATSRDRGGREGYTF. The CDR3 coding sequence is TGTGCCACCAGCAGAGATAGGGGGGGCCGCGAAGGCTACACCTTC.